Following are 11 T cell receptor beta chains from one sample sequenced in a study of shared clonotypes between healthy human individuals (dated by TCRdb to about 2020). Library creation used the immunoSEQ multiplex PCR assay. What TCRdb holds here is the immuneACCESS table cut down to in-frame rearrangements. Part of the clones is not present; checked against another copy, under half of the missing clones reflect an unresolved V gene, and the others are unexplained. The sample yields roughly 1 million clones; roughly 70% were counted once. Around 1.4% of the sample is in the top ten clones. The sequenced sample consisted of memory CD4+ T cells sorted from blood. This specimen's cell subset or site label, interpreted: CD45RA-negative fraction. These receptor sequences come from a man younger than 35 in good health.

This chain connects TRBV28 to TRBJ1-6; 10 nucleotides match TRBD1. The J segment lost 9 bases and the V segment lost 4 bases, leaving 9 bases of the junction unmatched. The CDR3 consists of 16 residues. The germline V gene has CDR1 MDHEN and CDR2 SYDVKM. The CDR3 is CASSSLGQGQGSPLHF. The CDR3 bases are TGTGCCAGCAGTTCCTTGGGACAGGGGCAGGGTTCACCCCTCCACTTT. The variable domain in full, completed from reference TRBV28 and TRBJ1-6, reads DVKVTQSSRYLVKRTGEKVFLECVQDMDHENMFWYRQDPGLGLRLIYFSYDVKMKEKGDIPEGYSVSREKKERFSLILESASTNQTSMYLCASSSLGQGQGSPLHFGNGTRLTVT.

V gene TRBV29-1 combines with J gene TRBJ2-5; 9 positions match TRBD1. There are 16 residues in the CDR3. The germline CDR1 and CDR2 sequences are SQVTM and ANQGSEA. With 6 bases clipped from V and 5 bases from J, the junction kept 16 bases outside the gene matches. CDR3 protein: CSVLTGGAGPRETQYF. The DNA of the CDR3 is TGCAGCGTACTAACAGGGGGCGCGGGCCCAAGGGAGACCCAGTACTTC.

Only a few counts were recorded for this clone. Within the sample, other DNA sequences also encode this same CDR3. This chain joins TRBV7-9 and TRBJ2-2; 10 bases are a match to TRBD2. J lost 4 bases, V lost 1 base, and 3 bases had no gene match. The germline V gene has CDR1 SEHNR and CDR2 FQNEAQ (reference sequence). The CDR3 totals 16 residues. CDR3 nucleotides: TGTGCCAGCAGCTTAGTGTGGACTAGCGGCACCGGGGAGCTGTTTTTT. Translating it yields CASSLVWTSGTGELFF.

As for this clone: The same CDR3 also results from other DNA sequences found in this sample. The chain links TRBV30 to TRBJ1-1; D call uncertain. CDR3 length: 13 residues. V was clipped by 0 bases and J by 0 bases, with 5 bases between them. Germline loops: CDR1 GTSNPN, CDR2 SVGIG (reference sequence). The CDR3 DNA reads as TGTGCCTGGAGTGTAGCCCTGAACACTGAAGCTTTCTTT. Its translation: CAWSVALNTEAFF.

In this sample, this clone turned up a few times. The V gene is TRBV2, the J gene TRBJ2-4, with unresolved D. Germline values: CDR1 SNHLY, CDR2 FYNNEI. Trimming cost V 5 bases and J 3 bases, with 8 bases left between them. CDR3 length equals 13 residues. The CDR3 sequence is CASSYLDKNIQYF. In DNA, the CDR3 is TGTGCCAGCAGTTATTTAGACAAAAACATTCAGTACTTC.

The V gene is TRBV19, the J gene TRBJ1-6; D not resolved. CDR3 length: 15 amino acids. V was shortened by 5 bases and J by 14 bases, with 22 bases between the two germline ends. The germline V gene has CDR1 LNHDA and CDR2 SQIVND (reference sequence). CDR3 region: CASSPLAPSYSTLHF. CDR3 sequence (DNA): TGTGCCAGTAGTCCGCTTGCGCCCAGTTATTCGACCCTCCACTTT.

V is TRBV29-1 and J is TRBJ2-7; 9 nucleotides line up with TRBD1. V shed 4 bases, J shed 3 bases, and the junction held 7 bases outside the gene matches. The CDR3 has 14 amino acids. Germline lookup yields CDR1 SQVTM and CDR2 ANQGSEA. Written as DNA, the CDR3 is TGCAGCGTTGTAGTGGGACAGGGTAGCTACGAGCAGTACTTC. Its translation is CSVVVGQGSYEQYF.

V and J are TRBV29-1 and TRBJ2-7; 7 bases fit TRBD2. J gave up 4 bases and V 7 bases, and 10 bases lay outside the gene matches. Per germline, CDR1 SQVTM and CDR2 ANQGSEA. The CDR3 is 13 residues long. CDR3 sequence reads: CSAGLAGAYEQYF. The CDR3 nucleotides read TGCAGCGCTGGCCTCGCGGGAGCGTACGAGCAGTACTTC.

Comments on this clone: This same CDR3 is encoded by further DNA sequences in the sample. J is TRBJ1-2 and V is TRBV6-1; perhaps TRBD1 as D (5 bases). The V gene's germline CDR1 is MNHNS and CDR2 SASEGT. Deletions cut 1 base from V and 5 bases from J, with 5 bases between. The CDR3 totals 12 residues. This chain's CDR3 is CASSEGGYGYTF. Written as DNA, the CDR3 is TGTGCCAGCAGTGAAGGGGGGTATGGCTACACCTTC.

The chain recombines TRBV5-4 with TRBJ2-3; TRBD1 might be the D (6 bases). Germline CDR1 SGHNT, CDR2 YYREEE (reference sequence). The CDR3 is 15 amino acids. V lost 4 bases, J lost 0 bases, and 12 bases lay in between. The CDR3: CASSRRQDSTDTQYF. The CDR3 nucleotides read TGTGCCAGCAGCCGGAGACAGGACAGCACAGATACGCAGTATTTT.

The chain joins TRBV5-6 to TRBJ2-3; TRBD1 might be the D (6 bases). CDR1 is SGHDT, CDR2 YYEEEE, per germline. Trimming pared 6 bases from V and 2 bases from J, leaving 16 bases between. CDR3 size: 15 residues. CDR3 DNA: TGTGCCAGCACCCAAAAACAGGGAAACACAGATACGCAGTATTTT. Protein product: CASTQKQGNTDTQYF.